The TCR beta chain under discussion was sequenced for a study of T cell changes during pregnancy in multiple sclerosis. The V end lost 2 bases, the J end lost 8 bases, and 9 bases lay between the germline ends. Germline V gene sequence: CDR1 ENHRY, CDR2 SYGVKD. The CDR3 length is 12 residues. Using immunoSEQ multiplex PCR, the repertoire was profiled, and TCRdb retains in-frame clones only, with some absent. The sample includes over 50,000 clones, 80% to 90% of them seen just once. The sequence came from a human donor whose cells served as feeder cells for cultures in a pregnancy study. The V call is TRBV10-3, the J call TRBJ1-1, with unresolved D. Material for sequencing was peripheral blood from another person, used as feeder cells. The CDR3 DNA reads TGTGCCATCAGTGAGACCCAAGACGAAGCTTTCTTT. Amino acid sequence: CAISETQDEAFF.